Shown below are 17 T cell receptor beta chains from a single sample sequenced in a study of blood T cell repertoires in COVID-19. Measured with immunoSEQ multiplex PCR; TCRdb has only the in-frame clones, and not every one. The sample includes a few hundred thousand clones, about 85% of them seen just once. Input material: PBMCs or T cells enriched from blood (not recorded which). These receptors all stem from a woman aged 45-65 years who had recovered from COVID-19.

The rearrangement links TRBV18 to TRBJ2-7; TRBD1 is a possible D gene (6 bases). CDR1 KGHSH and CDR2 LQKENI come from the germline V gene. This CDR3 contains 13 residues. V gave up 3 bases and J gave up 6 bases, with 12 bases separating them. Here the CDR3 reads CASSPKTGLEQYF. The CDR3 region has the DNA TGTGCCAGCTCACCTAAGACAGGCCTCGAGCAGTACTTC.

Written as DNA, the CDR3 is TGTGCCACCGTGACAGGGGACCCTCCGGCCGAGCAGTACTTC. Amino acid sequence: CATVTGDPPAEQYF. This rearrangement joins TRBV10-3 to TRBJ2-7, with TRBD1 identical over 8 bases. The trim removed 10 bases at V and 6 bases at J, leaving 14 bases unmatched. Germline loops: CDR1 ENHRY, CDR2 SYGVKD. The CDR3 sequence is 14 residues long.

The rearrangement joins TRBV6-5 to TRBJ1-1; 9 nucleotides match TRBD1. The J segment lost 5 bases and the V segment lost 6 bases, leaving 4 bases of the junction unmatched. Germline values: CDR1 MNHEY, CDR2 SVGAGI. The CDR3 has 13 amino acids. The CDR3 DNA sequence: TGTGCCAGCAGCGGGACAGGGTATACTGAAGCTTTCTTT. Translation: CASSGTGYTEAFF.

This clone is a singleton in its sample. The CDR3 reads CASSSGEGGDTEAFF. The CDR3 nucleotides are TGCGCCAGCAGTTCGGGGGAGGGAGGGGACACTGAAGCTTTCTTT. The V and J genes are TRBV5-1 and TRBJ1-1; perhaps TRBD1 as D (5 bases). V was trimmed by 5 bases and J by 3 bases, leaving 17 bases between them. The CDR3 runs 15 residues. Germline V gene data show CDR1 as SGHRS and CDR2 as YFSETQ. The whole variable domain, filled in from reference TRBV5-1 and TRBJ1-1, reads KAGVTQTPRYLIKTRGQQVTLSCSPISGHRSVSWYQQTPGQGLQFLFEYFSETQRNKGNFPGRFSGRQFSNSRSEMNVSTLELGDSALYLCASSSGEGGDTEAFFGQGTRLTVV.

This chain uses TRBV7-9 with TRBJ1-2; the D gene is possibly TRBD1 (5 bases). This CDR3 region has 15 residues. V was trimmed by 1 base and J by 8 bases, leaving 17 bases between them. Looked up from germline, CDR1 is SEHNR and CDR2 is FQNEAQ (reference sequence). This CDR3 is CASSLVLGRGSGYTF. For the CDR3, the DNA is TGTGCCAGCAGCTTAGTTCTTGGGCGGGGGAGCGGCTACACCTTC.

The chain is built from TRBV11-3 and TRBJ2-7; the D gene is possibly TRBD1 (6 bases). Trimming cost V 5 bases and J 3 bases, with 11 bases left between them. CDR1 is SGHNT and CDR2 is YENEEA in the germline V gene. CDR3 length equals 13 residues. The CDR3 here is CASSNRDNYEQYF. CDR3 bases: TGTGCCAGCAGCAACCGGGACAACTACGAGCAGTACTTC. The entire variable domain, with the rest obtained from reference TRBV11-3 and TRBJ2-7, is as follows: EAGVVQSPRYKIIEKKQPVAFWCNPISGHNTLYWYLQNLGQGPELLIRYENEEAVDDSQLPKDRFSAERLKGVDSTLKIQPAELGDSAVYLCASSNRDNYEQYFGPGTRLTVT.

This clone was counted between two and nine times. The V gene is TRBV11-2, the J gene TRBJ1-1; D gene unclear. CDR1 is SGHAT, CDR2 FQNNGV, per germline. The CDR3 covers 11 residues. V was cut by 6 bases and J by 5 bases, with 7 bases left in between. The CDR3 spells CASSSLTEAFF. The CDR3 coding sequence is TGTGCCAGCAGTTCACTAACTGAAGCTTTCTTT.

V usage is TRBV3-1 (or the pseudogene TRBV3-2) and J usage is TRBJ2-3, with TRBD2 matching over 9 bases. The junction had 5 bases not matched to a gene; V was cut back by 4 bases and J by 0 bases. CDR1 and CDR2 (germline): LGHDT, YNNKEL (reference sequence). There are 16 residues in the CDR3. The CDR3 region is CASSRASGISTDTQYF. In nucleotides, the CDR3 is TGTGCCAGCAGCCGGGCTAGCGGGATTAGCACAGATACGCAGTATTTT.

The chain uses TRBV5-1 and TRBJ2-3, with TRBD2 matching 9 bases. The germline V gene has CDR1 SGHRS and CDR2 YFSETQ. V shed 0 bases, J shed 2 bases, and the junction held 10 bases outside the gene matches. The CDR3 extends over 18 amino acids. The CDR3 loop is CASSLGLAGSQYTDTQYF. CDR3 nucleotide sequence: TGCGCCAGCAGCTTGGGGCTAGCGGGGAGCCAATACACAGATACGCAGTATTTT.

This chain connects TRBV24-1 to TRBJ2-1, with D tentatively TRBD2 (6 bases). The germline CDR1 and CDR2 sequences are KGHDR and SFDVKD. V lost 2 bases to trimming and J lost 3 bases, with 10 bases between them. This CDR3 comprises 15 residues. CDR3 DNA: TGTGCCACCAGTGATTCCCGGGGGAGCTACAATGAGCAGTTCTTC. As protein: CATSDSRGSYNEQFF.

The V and J genes are TRBV19 and TRBJ2-6, with TRBD1 matching over 8 bases. Looked up from germline, CDR1 is LNHDA and CDR2 is SQIVND (reference sequence). CDR3 length equals 17 residues. Trimming at V came to 7 bases and at J to 3 bases, leaving 11 bases not matched to a gene. The CDR3, as DNA: TGTGCCAGTAACCCAACAGGGGGAAGACGTGGGGCCAACGTCCTGACTTTC. It specifies CASNPTGGRRGANVLTF.

V is TRBV30 and J is TRBJ1-2; 7 bases agree with TRBD1. Looked up from germline, CDR1 is GTSNPN and CDR2 is SVGIG (reference sequence). J lost 0 bases, V lost 4 bases, and 11 bases had no gene match. CDR3 size: 16 residues. The DNA of the CDR3 is TGTGCCTGGACCCCGGGACAGCGAACTGCTAACTATGGCTACACCTTC. Its protein is CAWTPGQRTANYGYTF.

CDR3 sequence reads: CAISDWGVGEQYF. The CDR3 DNA sequence: TGTGCCATCAGTGATTGGGGGGTCGGCGAGCAGTACTTC. The J gene is TRBJ2-7, the V gene TRBV10-3, with a weak D call TRBD2 (6 bases). The CDR3 totals 13 residues. With 3 bases removed from V and 6 bases from J, the gap between germline ends came to 12 bases. Germline V gene lookup returns CDR1 ENHRY and CDR2 SYGVKD.

Only a few counts were recorded for this clone. The gene calls are TRBV5-3 and TRBJ2-1; 9 nucleotides match TRBD1. TRBV5-3 is designated an ORF whose function remains uncertain. Germline trimming cut 4 bases from V and 2 bases from J; bases unmatched to any gene: 10. This CDR3 is 17 amino acids long. CDR3 amino acids: CARSGTGQTPPYNEQFF. The CDR3, as DNA: TGTGCCAGAAGCGGGACAGGGCAAACACCGCCCTACAATGAGCAGTTCTTC.

This clone was found a few times. The chain combines TRBV5-1 with TRBJ1-3; tentative D call: TRBD1 (5 bases). V was shortened by 0 bases and J by 0 bases, with 13 bases between the two germline ends. Germline CDR1 reads SGHRS; CDR2 reads YFSETQ. The CDR3 loop spans 17 amino acids. CDR3 protein: CASSLAGGANSGNTIYF. The CDR3, as DNA: TGCGCCAGCAGCTTGGCCGGCGGGGCCAACTCTGGAAACACCATATATTTT.

V is TRBV19 and J is TRBJ2-3; TRBD2 aligns across 12 bases. CDR1 is LNHDA and CDR2 is SQIVND in the germline V gene (reference sequence). The CDR3 runs to 17 residues. V lost 4 bases, J lost 6 bases, and 11 bases stayed unmatched. DNA of the CDR3: TGTGCCAGTAGTACCCGACTAGCGGGAGCTTCAGGTGATACGCAGTATTTT. As protein: CASSTRLAGASGDTQYF.

The chain has TRBV25-1 and TRBJ1-2, with 7 nucleotides matching TRBD1. This CDR3 region has 16 residues. Germline CDR1 is MGHDK and CDR2 is SYGVNS. V dropped 4 bases and J dropped 2; count of bases not matched to a gene: 10. CDR3 DNA sequence: TGTGCCAGCAGTGGTTCGACAGGGCCCGCCAACTATGGCTACACCTTC. Amino acids: CASSGSTGPANYGYTF.